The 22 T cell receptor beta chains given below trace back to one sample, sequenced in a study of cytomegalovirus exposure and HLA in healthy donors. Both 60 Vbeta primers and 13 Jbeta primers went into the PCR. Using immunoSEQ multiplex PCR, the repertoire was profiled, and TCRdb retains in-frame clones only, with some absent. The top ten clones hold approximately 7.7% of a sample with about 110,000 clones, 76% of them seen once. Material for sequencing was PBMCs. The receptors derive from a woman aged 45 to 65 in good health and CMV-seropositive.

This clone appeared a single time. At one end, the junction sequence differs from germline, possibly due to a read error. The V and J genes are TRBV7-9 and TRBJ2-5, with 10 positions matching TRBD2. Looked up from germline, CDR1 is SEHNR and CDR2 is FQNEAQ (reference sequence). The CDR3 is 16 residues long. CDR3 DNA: TGTTCCAGCAGCCCGCTGATAGCGGGGGGAGGGGAGACCCAGTACTTC. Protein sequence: CSSSPLIAGGGETQYF.

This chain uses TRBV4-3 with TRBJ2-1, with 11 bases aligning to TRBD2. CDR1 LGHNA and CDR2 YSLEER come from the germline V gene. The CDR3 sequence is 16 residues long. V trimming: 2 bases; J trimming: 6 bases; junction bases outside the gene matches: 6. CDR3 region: CASSQQLAGGPNEQFF. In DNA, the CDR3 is TGCGCCAGCAGCCAACAGCTAGCGGGGGGACCCAATGAGCAGTTCTTC.

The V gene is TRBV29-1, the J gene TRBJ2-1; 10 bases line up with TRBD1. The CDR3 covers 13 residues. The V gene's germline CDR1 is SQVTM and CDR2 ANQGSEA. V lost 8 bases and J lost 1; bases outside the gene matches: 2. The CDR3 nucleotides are TGCAGCTGGACAGGGGGTTCCTACAATGAGCAGTTCTTC. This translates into CSWTGGSYNEQFF.

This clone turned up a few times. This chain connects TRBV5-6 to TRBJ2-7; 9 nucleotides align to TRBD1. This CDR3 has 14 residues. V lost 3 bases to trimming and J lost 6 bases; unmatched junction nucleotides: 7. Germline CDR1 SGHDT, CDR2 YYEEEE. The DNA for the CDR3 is TGTGCCAGCAGCTGGAGGACAGGGGCTGGCGAGCAGTACTTC. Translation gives CASSWRTGAGEQYF.

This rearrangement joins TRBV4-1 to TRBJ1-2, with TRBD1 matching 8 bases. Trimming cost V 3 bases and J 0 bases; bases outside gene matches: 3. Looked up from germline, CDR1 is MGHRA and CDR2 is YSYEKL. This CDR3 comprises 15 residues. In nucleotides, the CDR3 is TGCGCCAGCAGCCAGGGACAGGCGACTAACTATGGCTACACCTTC. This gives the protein CASSQGQATNYGYTF.

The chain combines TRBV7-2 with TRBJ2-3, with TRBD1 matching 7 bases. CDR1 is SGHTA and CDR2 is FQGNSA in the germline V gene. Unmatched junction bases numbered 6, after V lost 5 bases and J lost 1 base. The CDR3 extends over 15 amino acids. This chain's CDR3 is CASSLRQGGTDTQYF. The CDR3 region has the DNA TGTGCCAGCAGCCTCAGACAGGGTGGCACAGATACGCAGTATTTT.

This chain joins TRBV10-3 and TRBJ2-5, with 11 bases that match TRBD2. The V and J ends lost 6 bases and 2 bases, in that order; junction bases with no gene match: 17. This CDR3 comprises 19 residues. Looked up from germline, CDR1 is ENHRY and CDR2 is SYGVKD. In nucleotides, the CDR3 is TGTGCCATCAGGGGGGCCGGCCTAGCGGGGGGTAAAGGACAAGAGACCCAGTACTTC. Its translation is CAIRGAGLAGGKGQETQYF.

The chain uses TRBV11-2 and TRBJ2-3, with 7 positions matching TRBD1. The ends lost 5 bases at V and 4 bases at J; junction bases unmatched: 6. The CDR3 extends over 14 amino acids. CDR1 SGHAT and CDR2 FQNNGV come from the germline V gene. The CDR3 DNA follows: TGTGCCAGCAGCGACAGGGATCGGTCAGATACGCAGTATTTT. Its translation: CASSDRDRSDTQYF.

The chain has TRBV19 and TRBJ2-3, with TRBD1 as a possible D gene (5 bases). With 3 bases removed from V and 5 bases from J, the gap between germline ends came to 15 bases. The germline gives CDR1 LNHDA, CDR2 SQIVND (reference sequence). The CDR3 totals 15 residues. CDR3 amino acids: CASSISQGSGDTQYF. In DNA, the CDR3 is TGTGCCAGTAGTATCTCTCAGGGTTCCGGAGATACGCAGTATTTT.

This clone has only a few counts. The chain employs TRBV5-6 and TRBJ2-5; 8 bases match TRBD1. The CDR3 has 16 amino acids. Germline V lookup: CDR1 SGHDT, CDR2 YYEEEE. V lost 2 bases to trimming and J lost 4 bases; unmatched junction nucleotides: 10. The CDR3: CASSLRAGGAGETQYF. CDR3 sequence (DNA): TGTGCCAGCAGCTTAAGGGCAGGGGGCGCCGGAGAGACCCAGTACTTC.

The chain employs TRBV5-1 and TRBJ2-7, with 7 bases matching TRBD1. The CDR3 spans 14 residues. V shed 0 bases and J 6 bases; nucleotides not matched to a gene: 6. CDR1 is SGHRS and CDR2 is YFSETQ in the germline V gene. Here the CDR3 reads CASSLGTTGVEQYF. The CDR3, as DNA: TGCGCCAGCAGCTTGGGAACTACAGGGGTCGAGCAGTACTTC.

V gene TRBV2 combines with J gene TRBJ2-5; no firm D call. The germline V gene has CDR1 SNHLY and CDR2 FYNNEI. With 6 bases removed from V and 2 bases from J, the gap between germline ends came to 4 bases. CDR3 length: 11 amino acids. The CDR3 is CASRSQETQYF. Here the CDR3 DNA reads TGTGCCAGCAGGAGTCAAGAGACCCAGTACTTC.

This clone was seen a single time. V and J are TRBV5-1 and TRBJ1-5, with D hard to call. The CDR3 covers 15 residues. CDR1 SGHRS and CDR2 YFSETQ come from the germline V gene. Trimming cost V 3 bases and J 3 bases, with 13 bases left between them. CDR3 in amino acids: CASSYSPGNNQPQHF. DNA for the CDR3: TGCGCCAGCAGCTACTCTCCGGGGAACAATCAGCCCCAGCATTTT.

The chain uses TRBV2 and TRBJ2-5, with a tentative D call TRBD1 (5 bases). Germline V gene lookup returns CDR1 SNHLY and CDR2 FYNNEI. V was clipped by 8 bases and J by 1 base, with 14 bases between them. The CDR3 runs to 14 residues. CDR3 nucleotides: TGTGCCAGCTGGGCCAGGGTAGGCCAAGAGACCCAGTACTTC. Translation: CASWARVGQETQYF.

The CDR3 here is CASSRTGTSTDTQYF. The CDR3 coding sequence is TGTGCCAGCAGTAGGACAGGGACCTCCACAGATACGCAGTATTTT. The genes are TRBV2 and TRBJ2-3; 8 bases align to TRBD1. The length of the CDR3 is 15 residues. The V segment lost 5 bases and the J segment 2 bases; nucleotides outside the gene matches: 6. In germline, CDR1 is SNHLY, CDR2 FYNNEI.

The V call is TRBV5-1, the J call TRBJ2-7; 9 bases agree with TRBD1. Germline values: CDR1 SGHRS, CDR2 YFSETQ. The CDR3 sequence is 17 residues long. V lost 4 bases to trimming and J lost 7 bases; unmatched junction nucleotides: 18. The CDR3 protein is CASSLRTGAAFYGEQYF. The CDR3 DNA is TGCGCCAGCAGCCTACGGACAGGGGCTGCCTTTTACGGGGAGCAGTACTTC.

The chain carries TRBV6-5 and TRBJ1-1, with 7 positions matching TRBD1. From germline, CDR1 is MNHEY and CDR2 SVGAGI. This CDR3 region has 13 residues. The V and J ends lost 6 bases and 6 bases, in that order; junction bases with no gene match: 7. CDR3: CASRTTGESEAFF. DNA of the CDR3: TGTGCCAGCAGAACTACAGGGGAATCTGAAGCTTTCTTT.

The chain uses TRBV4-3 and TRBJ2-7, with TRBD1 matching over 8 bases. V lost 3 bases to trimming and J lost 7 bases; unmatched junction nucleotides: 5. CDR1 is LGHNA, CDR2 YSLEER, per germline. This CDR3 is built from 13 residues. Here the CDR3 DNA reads TGCGCCAGCAGCCAGAGACAGGGGAGGGAGCAGTACTTC. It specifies CASSQRQGREQYF.

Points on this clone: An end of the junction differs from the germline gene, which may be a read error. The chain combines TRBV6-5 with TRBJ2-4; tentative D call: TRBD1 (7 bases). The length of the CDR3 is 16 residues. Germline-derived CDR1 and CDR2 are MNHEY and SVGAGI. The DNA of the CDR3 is TGTGCCAGCAGTTACTGTAGGGGGCAGGGAGGAAACAGTCAGTACTTC. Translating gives CASSYCRGQGGNSQYF.

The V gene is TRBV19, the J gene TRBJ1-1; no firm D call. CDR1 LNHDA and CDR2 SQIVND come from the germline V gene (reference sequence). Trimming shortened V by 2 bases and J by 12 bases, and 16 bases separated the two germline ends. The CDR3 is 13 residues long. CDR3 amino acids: CASSIFSVGVTFF. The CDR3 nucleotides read TGTGCCAGTAGTATATTCTCGGTCGGTGTCACTTTCTTT.

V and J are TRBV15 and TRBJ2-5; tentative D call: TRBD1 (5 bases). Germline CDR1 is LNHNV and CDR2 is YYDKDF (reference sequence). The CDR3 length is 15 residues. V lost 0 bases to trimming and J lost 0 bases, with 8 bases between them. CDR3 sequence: CATSRDPGYQETQYF. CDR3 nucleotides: TGTGCCACCAGCAGAGATCCAGGGTACCAAGAGACCCAGTACTTC.

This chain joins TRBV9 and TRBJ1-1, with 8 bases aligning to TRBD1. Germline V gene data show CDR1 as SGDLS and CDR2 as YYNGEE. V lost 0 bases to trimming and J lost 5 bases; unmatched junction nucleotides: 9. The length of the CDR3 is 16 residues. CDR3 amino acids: CASSVGTGFGATEAFF. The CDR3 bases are TGTGCCAGCAGCGTAGGGACAGGGTTCGGGGCAACTGAAGCTTTCTTT.